This T cell receptor beta chain is from a study of technical replicates of blood from several donors. The protocol was immunoSEQ multiplex PCR, while the TCRdb copy is restricted to in-frame clones and leaves out a portion. The sample shows roughly 85,000 clones, approximately 93% of them seen only once. Sequencing was carried out using T cells isolated from PBMCs. The source is a human donor in good health.

CDR3 region: CASSQNSRGSTDTQYF. The CDR3 bases are TGTGCCAGCAGCCAAAATTCTCGGGGGAGCACAGATACGCAGTATTTT. The chain employs TRBV4-2 and TRBJ2-3; the D gene is possibly TRBD2 (6 bases). Germline CDR1 LGHNA, CDR2 YNFKEQ. Trimming left V 2 bases short and J 0 bases short, with 12 bases between. This CDR3 contains 16 residues.